The rows below give T cell receptor beta chains drawn from one sample of a study of cytomegalovirus exposure and HLA in healthy donors. The protocol was immunoSEQ multiplex PCR, while the TCRdb copy is restricted to in-frame clones and leaves out a portion. The sample table includes 30,000 to 35,000 clones. The sequencing input was PBMCs. Receptors were obtained from a woman aged 40 to 50 in good health and CMV-seropositive. Each CDR3 is given with its conserved first and last residue. The order of the fields is D gene, V gene, J gene, CDR3 DNA, CDR3 protein. The D gene is left open where the match is weak.

TRBD1	TRBV7-8	TRBJ1-2	TGTGCCAGCAGCTTAGGTAGGGGGCGAAACTATGGCTACACCTTC	CASSLGRGRNYGYTF
-	TRBV5-6	TRBJ2-7	TGTGCCAGCAGCCTCTCCTCCTACGAGCAGTACTTC	CASSLSSYEQYF
TRBD2	TRBV27	TRBJ2-7	TGTGCCAGCAGGGAAAGACTAGCGGAGTACTACGAGCAGTACTTC	CASRERLAEYYEQYF
-	TRBV6-6	TRBJ2-2	TGTGCCAGCAGTTACGGCAGGGTTGTCAACACCGGGGAGCTGTTTTTT	CASSYGRVVNTGELFF
TRBD1	TRBV28	TRBJ2-7	TGTGCCAGCAACAAACAGGGGTCCCCCTACGAGCAGTACTTC	CASNKQGSPYEQYF
TRBD1	TRBV5-1	TRBJ1-4	TGCGCCAGCAGCCTCGGACAGGAGCAAAAACTGTTTTTT	CASSLGQEQKLFF
-	TRBV6-1	TRBJ2-1	TGTGCCAGCAGTCCGGACAGTGGGGTGCACAATGAGCAGTTCTTC	CASSPDSGVHNEQFF
-	TRBV10-3	TRBJ1-4	TGTGCCATCAGGAGCGACCGTACTAATGAAAAACTGTTTTTT	CAIRSDRTNEKLFF
-	TRBV7-2	TRBJ1-5	TGTGCCAGCAGCTCCCTCGCCGGGTTACTCAATCAGCCCCAGCATTTT	CASSSLAGLLNQPQHF
TRBD2	TRBV30	TRBJ2-1	TGTGCCTGGAGTCCGGGACTACCGAACAATGAGCAGTTCTTC	CAWSPGLPNNEQFF
TRBD1	TRBV7-8	TRBJ1-5	TGTGCCAGCGCACCGGGACAGGGCAATCAGCCCCAGCATTTT	CASAPGQGNQPQHF
-	TRBV19	TRBJ1-4	TGTGCCAGTAGTATGGTGCGGGGGGCCGGTACTAATGAAAAACTGTTTTTT	CASSMVRGAGTNEKLFF
TRBD2	TRBV7-7	TRBJ2-1	TGTGCTAGCAGCAACGGGACTAGCTCCTACAATGAGCAGTTCTTC	CASSNGTSSYNEQFF
-	TRBV20-1	TRBJ1-6	TGCAGTGCCCTGAGGGATTCACCCCTCCACTTT	CSALRDSPLHF
-	TRBV4-1	TRBJ1-4	TGCGCCAGCAGCCAAGCAGGGGTAACTAATGAAAAACTGTTTTTT	CASSQAGVTNEKLFF
TRBD1	TRBV6-5	TRBJ2-5	TGTGCCAGCAGTTCGCCGGGACAGGGAGAGACCCAGTACTTC	CASSSPGQGETQYF
TRBD2	TRBV9	TRBJ2-7	TGTGCCAGCAGCGCCGGGAGCGGGGGGGCCTCCTACGAGCAGTACTTC	CASSAGSGGASYEQYF
TRBD1	TRBV5-1	TRBJ1-1	TGCGCCAGCAGCTTGGCCAGTGGGACAGGAATGCGGAACACTGAAGCTTTCTTT	CASSLASGTGMRNTEAFF
-	TRBV7-9	TRBJ2-7	TGTGCCAGCAGCGAAGCAGGGGCCTACGAGCAGTACTTC	CASSEAGAYEQYF
TRBD1	TRBV7-8	TRBJ2-7	TGTGCCAGCAGCTTGGGACAGGGTAACTCCTACGAGCAGTACTTC	CASSLGQGNSYEQYF
TRBD2	TRBV4-3	TRBJ2-7	TGCGCCAGCAGCCAAGATCATCTCGGGAGGAGCTCCTACGAGCAGTACTTC	CASSQDHLGRSSYEQYF
TRBD1	TRBV15	TRBJ2-7	TGTGCCACCAGCACTGGACAGGGGGCCGAGCAGTACTTC	CATSTGQGAEQYF
-	TRBV5-1	TRBJ2-7	TGCGCCAGCAGCTTGTATCCCCCCTTGACTAGAAGGACATCCTACGAGCAGTACTTC	CASSLYPPLTRRTSYEQYF
TRBD1	TRBV5-4	TRBJ1-1	TGTGCCAGCAGCTTTATCGACAGGGGGACTGAAGCTTTCTTT	CASSFIDRGTEAFF
TRBD1	TRBV30	TRBJ1-5	TGTGCCTGGAGCTCGACAGGGGCGCGTCAGCCCCAGCATTTT	CAWSSTGARQPQHF
-	TRBV7-2	TRBJ2-4	TGTGCCAGCAGCTTTGGGACTGGGGACATTCAGTACTTC	CASSFGTGDIQYF